Shown below are 27 T cell receptor beta chains from a single sample sequenced in a study of cytomegalovirus exposure and HLA in healthy donors. Use of 60 Vbeta and 13 Jbeta primers characterized the PCR. The table came from immunoSEQ multiplex PCR; TCRdb's copy has only in-frame clones and leaves some out. The data contain under 200,000 clones, around 77% of them seen just once; the ten biggest clones take up about 2.4%. Sequenced sample: PBMCs. The receptors originated from a man between 60 and 75 years old in good health and CMV-seronegative.

J is TRBJ2-7 and V is TRBV9, with D possibly being TRBD2 (6 bases). The CDR3 has 12 amino acids. In germline, CDR1 is SGDLS, CDR2 YYNGEE. The V end lost 4 bases, the J end lost 4 bases, and 9 bases lay between the germline ends. The CDR3: CASSRDFYEQYF. The CDR3 DNA sequence: TGTGCCAGCAGCCGGGACTTTTACGAGCAGTACTTC.

The V call is TRBV5-4, the J call TRBJ2-1; 10 positions match TRBD2. Germline V gives CDR1 SGHNT, CDR2 YYREEE (reference sequence). This CDR3 is built from 15 residues. Unmatched junction bases numbered 2, after V lost 1 base and J lost 4 bases. The CDR3 sequence is CASSLRTSGYNEQFF. CDR3 coding DNA: TGTGCCAGCAGCTTGCGGACTAGCGGATACAATGAGCAGTTCTTC.

The genes are TRBV5-1 and TRBJ2-7; 9 nucleotides match TRBD2. With 4 bases clipped from V and 0 bases from J, the junction kept 8 bases outside the gene matches. The CDR3 has 16 residues. Germline-derived CDR1 and CDR2 are SGHRS and YFSETQ. The CDR3 coding sequence is TGCGCCAGCAGCAAGGAAGGACTAGCGAACTCCTACGAGCAGTACTTC. Amino acids: CASSKEGLANSYEQYF.

V is TRBV7-6 and J is TRBJ1-1; D call uncertain. The CDR3 loop spans 13 amino acids. V lost 3 bases and J lost 5, with 10 bases in between. Per germline, CDR1 SGHVS and CDR2 FNYEAQ. Written as DNA, the CDR3 is TGTGCCAGCAGCTTCGGTAGAAATACTGAAGCTTTCTTT. It translates to CASSFGRNTEAFF.

The gene calls are TRBV14 and TRBJ1-1; D might be TRBD1 (5 bases). The CDR3 contains 15 residues. Per the germline V gene, CDR1 is SGHDN and CDR2 is FVKESK. The V end lost 1 base, the J end lost 0 bases, and 9 bases lay between the germline ends. The CDR3 DNA sequence: TGTGCCAGCAGCCAAGTTCGACAGCTGAACACTGAAGCTTTCTTT. It is translated as CASSQVRQLNTEAFF.

This chain links TRBV27 with TRBJ2-1, with 8 bases fitting TRBD1. With V trimmed by 5 bases and J by 0 bases, 3 bases remained unmatched. CDR3 length equals 15 residues. Looked up from germline, CDR1 is MNHEY and CDR2 is SMNVEV (reference sequence). CDR3 protein: CASSLTGGSYNEQFF. CDR3 nucleotide sequence: TGTGCCAGCAGTCTAACAGGGGGCTCCTACAATGAGCAGTTCTTC.

This chain joins TRBV2 and TRBJ2-2; the D is unclear. Germline assignment: CDR1 SNHLY and CDR2 FYNNEI. Trimming took 5 bases from V and 6 from J, leaving 10 bases between them. This CDR3 has 13 residues. For the CDR3, the DNA is TGTGCCAGCAGTCCCAGTTATCCCGGGGAGCTGTTTTTT. Translating gives CASSPSYPGELFF. Variable domain in full (rest from reference TRBV2 and TRBJ2-2): EPEVTQTPSHQVTQMGQEVILRCVPISNHLYFYWYRQILGQKVEFLVSFYNNEISEKSEIFDDQFSVERPDGSNFTLKIRSTKLEDSAMYFCASSPSYPGELFFGEGSRLTVL.

The chain links TRBV13 to TRBJ1-1; D perhaps matches TRBD1 (6 bases). The germline V gene encodes CDR1 PRHDT and CDR2 FYEKMQ (reference sequence). The CDR3 loop spans 14 amino acids. The V gene lost 3 bases and the J gene lost 0 bases, with 8 bases spanning the gap. CDR3 sequence: CASSFQGMNTEAFF. The DNA for the CDR3 is TGTGCCAGCAGCTTTCAGGGGATGAACACTGAAGCTTTCTTT.

The V gene is TRBV4-1, the J gene TRBJ2-7; no clear D gene. Germline-derived CDR1 and CDR2 are MGHRA and YSYEKL. The CDR3 sequence is 15 residues long. V was pared by 0 bases and J by 0 bases, with 9 bases between. CDR3 nucleotides: TGCGCCAGCAGCCAAGACCGTATCAGCTCCTACGAGCAGTACTTC. It codes for CASSQDRISSYEQYF.

This clone has only one observation. V usage is TRBV11-2 and J usage is TRBJ2-3, with D possibly being TRBD1 (6 bases). Trimming removed 4 bases at V and 0 bases at J, with 11 bases between. CDR1 and CDR2 (germline): SGHAT, FQNNGV. CDR3 length: 15 residues. The CDR3 reads CASSSRGLSTDTQYF. The CDR3 DNA sequence: TGTGCCAGCAGCTCCAGGGGCCTCAGCACAGATACGCAGTATTTT.

This chain uses TRBV5-4 with TRBJ1-1; D not certain. V shed 1 base and J shed 4 bases, with 8 bases lying between them. The CDR3 sequence is 13 residues long. Germline V gene lookup returns CDR1 SGHNT and CDR2 YYREEE (reference sequence). CDR3 protein: CASSLPRGTEAFF. Here the CDR3 DNA reads TGTGCCAGCAGCTTGCCGCGGGGCACTGAAGCTTTCTTT.

The rearrangement joins TRBV5-1 to TRBJ1-2; 7 bases match TRBD1. This CDR3 contains 14 residues. The J segment lost 5 bases and the V segment lost 4 bases, leaving 8 bases of the junction unmatched. CDR1 SGHRS and CDR2 YFSETQ come from the germline V gene. The CDR3 loop is CASSPDTGEYGYTF. CDR3 nucleotides: TGCGCCAGCAGCCCAGATACAGGGGAATATGGCTACACCTTC.

As regards this clone: One end of the junction fails to match germline, which may point to a read error. This chain joins TRBV4-3 and TRBJ1-5; 9 bases match TRBD1. CDR1 LGHNA and CDR2 YSLEER come from the germline V gene. The CDR3 runs 18 residues. The CDR3 nucleotides read TGCGCCAGCAGCCAAGACGCCCTAAACAGGGGGCAAGGTCAGCCCCAGAATTTT. Its protein product is CASSQDALNRGQGQPQNF.

As for this clone: Sequence at one end of the junction differs from germline and may be a read error. The chain couples TRBV5-1 to TRBJ1-5, with unresolved D. The CDR3 length is 15 residues. Germline values: CDR1 SGHRS, CDR2 YFSETQ. DNA of the CDR3: TGCGCCAGCAGCTTGGACGGATATAGCAATCAGCCCCAGAATTTT. It translates to CASSLDGYSNQPQNF. The full variable domain, with the rest looked up from reference TRBV5-1 and TRBJ1-5, is KAGVTQTPRYLIKTRGQQVTLSCSPISGHRSVSWYQQTPGQGLQFLFEYFSETQRNKGNFPGRFSGRQFSNSRSEMNVSTLELGDSALYLCASSLDGYSNQPQNFGDGTRLSIL.

This clone was observed a single time. CDR3 residues: CASSLQRGGLEQFF. Here the CDR3 DNA reads TGTGCCAGCAGCCTCCAGCGGGGGGGCCTCGAGCAGTTCTTC. J is TRBJ2-1 and V is TRBV6-6; TRBD2 aligns across 10 bases. Germline CDR1 and CDR2: MNHNY and SVGAGI (reference sequence). J was trimmed by 10 bases and V by 6 bases; bases with no gene match: 9. The CDR3 has 14 amino acids.

CDR3 residues: CASSEALPGQGFEAFF. DNA of the CDR3: TGTGCCAGCAGTGAAGCGCTTCCGGGACAGGGATTTGAAGCTTTCTTT. The V and J genes are TRBV2 and TRBJ1-1; 9 nucleotides agree with TRBD1. Trimming took 0 bases from V and 7 from J; bases not matched to a gene: 9. This CDR3 is 16 amino acids long. Per germline, CDR1 SNHLY and CDR2 FYNNEI.

V gene TRBV19 combines with J gene TRBJ1-1; unclear D gene. There are 13 residues in the CDR3. Looked up from germline, CDR1 is LNHDA and CDR2 is SQIVND (reference sequence). Trimming shortened V by 3 bases and J by 3 bases, and 8 bases separated the two germline ends. The DNA of the CDR3 is TGTGCCAGTAGTATTCACGGGGACACTGAAGCTTTCTTT. Translation: CASSIHGDTEAFF. Full variable domain (rest looked up from reference TRBV19 and TRBJ1-1): DGGITQSPKYLFRKEGQNVTLSCEQNLNHDAMYWYRQDPGQGLRLIYYSQIVNDFQKGDIAEGYSVSREKKESFPLTVTSAQKNPTAFYLCASSIHGDTEAFFGQGTRLTVV.

This clone was counted once. V and J are TRBV7-9 and TRBJ1-2, with D possibly TRBD1 on 6 matching bases. Trimming removed 1 base from V and 6 bases from J, with 12 bases in between. Germline values: CDR1 SEHNR, CDR2 FQNEAQ (reference sequence). The CDR3 is 14 residues long. The CDR3 protein is CASSLDRTDDGYTF. Here the CDR3 DNA reads TGTGCCAGCAGCTTAGACAGGACAGATGATGGCTACACCTTC.

The chain couples TRBV27 to TRBJ2-4, with D unclear. The CDR3 has 14 residues. From germline, CDR1 is MNHEY and CDR2 SMNVEV (reference sequence). Trimming removed 9 bases at V and 1 base at J, with 13 bases between. CDR3 amino acids: CASAQEEAKNIQYF. Here the CDR3 DNA reads TGTGCCAGTGCCCAGGAAGAGGCCAAAAACATTCAGTACTTC.

The J gene is TRBJ1-1, the V gene TRBV19; 7 bases are shared with TRBD1. This CDR3 comprises 17 residues. Germline-derived CDR1 and CDR2 are LNHDA and SQIVND (reference sequence). V trimming: 3 bases; J trimming: 4 bases; junction bases outside the gene matches: 14. The CDR3 here is CASSIRVAGQASTEAFF. The CDR3 coding sequence is TGTGCCAGTAGTATTCGAGTCGCCGGACAGGCTTCCACTGAAGCTTTCTTT.

The V gene is TRBV25-1, the J gene TRBJ2-3, with TRBD1 identical over 8 bases. CDR3 length equals 15 residues. Germline assignment: CDR1 MGHDK and CDR2 SYGVNS. V lost 5 bases and J lost 3; bases outside the gene matches: 7. DNA for the CDR3: TGTGCCAGCAGTAAAGGCAGGGGGCGAACAGATACGCAGTATTTT. Amino acids: CASSKGRGRTDTQYF.

For the CDR3, the DNA is TGCGCCAGCAGTTTACAGTTCTTAGTTAATTCACCCCTCCACTTT. Amino acids: CASSLQFLVNSPLHF. The chain uses TRBV5-1 and TRBJ1-6; no firm D call. Trimming pared 5 bases from V and 6 bases from J, leaving 15 bases between. Germline CDR1 is SGHRS and CDR2 is YFSETQ. This CDR3 region has 15 residues. Complete variable domain (other parts from reference TRBV5-1 and TRBJ1-6): KAGVTQTPRYLIKTRGQQVTLSCSPISGHRSVSWYQQTPGQGLQFLFEYFSETQRNKGNFPGRFSGRQFSNSRSEMNVSTLELGDSALYLCASSLQFLVNSPLHFGNGTRLTVT.

V is TRBV6-5 and J is TRBJ1-1, with D uncertain. The germline gives CDR1 MNHEY, CDR2 SVGAGI. CDR3 length equals 12 residues. The ends were cut back, 5 bases at V and 9 bases at J, with 13 bases in the middle. The CDR3 is CASSEGSKKAFF. In DNA form, the CDR3 reads TGTGCCAGCAGTGAGGGCTCAAAGAAAGCTTTCTTT.

The chain couples TRBV13 to TRBJ1-3; no firm D call. Germline loops: CDR1 PRHDT, CDR2 FYEKMQ (reference sequence). V lost 5 bases to trimming and J lost 3 bases, with 17 bases between them. The CDR3 is 16 amino acids. CDR3 coding DNA: TGTGCCAGCAGCCTGACTAGGAGGAATGTTGGAAACACCATATATTTT. This codes for CASSLTRRNVGNTIYF.

The V call is TRBV5-1, the J call TRBJ2-5; possible D gene TRBD2, 6 bases. CDR1 is SGHRS, CDR2 YFSETQ, per germline. V lost 0 bases and J lost 3, with 9 bases in between. The CDR3 consists of 14 residues. CDR3 sequence reads: CASSLGRREETQYF. The CDR3 bases are TGCGCCAGCAGCTTGGGACGGAGGGAAGAGACCCAGTACTTC.

The chain uses TRBV5-1 and TRBJ1-5, with 7 bases identical to TRBD1. The V and J ends lost 4 bases and 4 bases, in that order; junction bases with no gene match: 5. From germline, CDR1 is SGHRS and CDR2 YFSETQ. The CDR3 contains 14 residues. Written as DNA, the CDR3 is TGCGCCAGCAGCCAAGGACAGGAGAATCAGCCCCAGCATTTT. Its translation: CASSQGQENQPQHF. Full variable domain (remainder filled in from reference TRBV5-1 and TRBJ1-5): KAGVTQTPRYLIKTRGQQVTLSCSPISGHRSVSWYQQTPGQGLQFLFEYFSETQRNKGNFPGRFSGRQFSNSRSEMNVSTLELGDSALYLCASSQGQENQPQHFGDGTRLSIL.

V usage is TRBV30 and J usage is TRBJ1-3, with D maybe TRBD1 (5 bases). There are 17 residues in the CDR3. Trimming took 4 bases from V and 0 from J, leaving 19 bases between them. Per the germline V gene, CDR1 is GTSNPN and CDR2 is SVGIG (reference sequence). CDR3 amino acids: CAWNRPLGGSSGNTIYF. In DNA, the CDR3 is TGTGCCTGGAATCGCCCACTCGGGGGAAGCTCTGGAAACACCATATATTTT.